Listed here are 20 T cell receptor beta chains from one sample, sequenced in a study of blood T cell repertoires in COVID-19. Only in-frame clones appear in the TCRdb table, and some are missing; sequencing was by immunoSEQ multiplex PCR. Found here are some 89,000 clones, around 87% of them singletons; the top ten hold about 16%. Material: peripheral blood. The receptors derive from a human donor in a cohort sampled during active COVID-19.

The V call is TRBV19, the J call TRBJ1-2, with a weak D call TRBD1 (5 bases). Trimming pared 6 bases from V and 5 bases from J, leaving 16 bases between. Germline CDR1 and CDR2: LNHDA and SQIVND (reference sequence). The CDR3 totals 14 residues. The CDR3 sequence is CASSPGWGDYGYTF. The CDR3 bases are TGTGCCAGTAGCCCCGGGTGGGGGGATTATGGCTACACCTTC.

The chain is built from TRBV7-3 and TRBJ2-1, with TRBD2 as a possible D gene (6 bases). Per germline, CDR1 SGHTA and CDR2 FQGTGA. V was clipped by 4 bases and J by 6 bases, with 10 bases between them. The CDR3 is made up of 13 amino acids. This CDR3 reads CASSSAGGNEQFF. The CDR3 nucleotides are TGTGCCAGCAGCTCCGCCGGGGGCAATGAGCAGTTCTTC.

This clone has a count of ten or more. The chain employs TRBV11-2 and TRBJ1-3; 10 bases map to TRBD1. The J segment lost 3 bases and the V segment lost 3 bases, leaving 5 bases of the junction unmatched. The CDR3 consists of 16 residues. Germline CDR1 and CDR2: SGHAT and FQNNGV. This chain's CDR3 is CASSFPRDRGGNTIYF. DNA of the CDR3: TGTGCCAGCAGCTTCCCGCGGGACAGGGGTGGAAACACCATATATTTT. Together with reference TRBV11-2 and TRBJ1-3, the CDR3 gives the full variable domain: EAGVAQSPRYKIIEKRQSVAFWCNPISGHATLYWYQQILGQGPKLLIQFQNNGVVDDSQLPKDRFSAERLKGVDSTLKIQPAKLEDSAVYLCASSFPRDRGGNTIYFGEGSWLTVV.

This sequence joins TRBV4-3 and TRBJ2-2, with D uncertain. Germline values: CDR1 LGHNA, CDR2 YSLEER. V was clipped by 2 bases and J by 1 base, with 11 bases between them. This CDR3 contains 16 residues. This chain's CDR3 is CASSQNVPGNTGELFF. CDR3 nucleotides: TGCGCCAGCAGCCAAAATGTTCCGGGGAACACCGGGGAGCTGTTTTTT.

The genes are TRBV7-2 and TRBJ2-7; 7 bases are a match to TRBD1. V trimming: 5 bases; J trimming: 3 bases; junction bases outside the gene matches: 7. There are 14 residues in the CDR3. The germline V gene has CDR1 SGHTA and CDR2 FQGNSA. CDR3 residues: CASSPDRDIYEQYF. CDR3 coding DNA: TGTGCCAGCAGCCCCGACAGGGACATCTACGAGCAGTACTTC. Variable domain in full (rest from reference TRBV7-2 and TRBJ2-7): GAGVSQSPSNKVTEKGKDVELRCDPISGHTALYWYRQSLGQGLEFLIYFQGNSAPDKSGLPSDRFSAERTGGSVSTLTIQRTQQEDSAVYLCASSPDRDIYEQYFGPGTRLTVT.

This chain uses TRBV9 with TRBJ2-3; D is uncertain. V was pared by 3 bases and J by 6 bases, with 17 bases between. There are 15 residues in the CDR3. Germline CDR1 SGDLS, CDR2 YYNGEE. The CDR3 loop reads CASSEYEAPFDTQYF. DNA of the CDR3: TGTGCCAGCAGCGAATACGAGGCCCCCTTTGATACGCAGTATTTT. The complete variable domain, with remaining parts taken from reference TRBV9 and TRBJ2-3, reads DSGVTQTPKHLITATGQRVTLRCSPRSGDLSVYWYQQSLDQGLQFLIQYYNGEERAKGNILERFSAQQFPDLHSELNLSSLELGDSALYFCASSEYEAPFDTQYFGPGTRLTVL.

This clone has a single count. As DNA, the CDR3 is TGTGCCAGCAAAACAGGGTACACCGGGGAGCTGTTTTTT. This codes for CASKTGYTGELFF. The chain combines TRBV12-3 or TRBV12-4 with TRBJ2-2; D may be TRBD1 (6 bases). The CDR3 spans 13 residues. The V end was cut by 7 bases, the J end by 3 bases, with 9 bases between.

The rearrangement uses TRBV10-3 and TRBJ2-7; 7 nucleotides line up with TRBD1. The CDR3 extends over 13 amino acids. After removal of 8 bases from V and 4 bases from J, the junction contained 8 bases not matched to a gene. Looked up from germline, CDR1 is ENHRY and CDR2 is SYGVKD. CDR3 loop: CAIQTGNTYEQYF. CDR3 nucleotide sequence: TGTGCCATCCAGACAGGGAACACATACGAGCAGTACTTC.

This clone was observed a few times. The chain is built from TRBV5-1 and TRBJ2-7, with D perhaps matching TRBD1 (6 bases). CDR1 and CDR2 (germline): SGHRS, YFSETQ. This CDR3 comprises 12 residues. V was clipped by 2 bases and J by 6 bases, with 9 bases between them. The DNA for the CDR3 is TGCGCCAGCAGCTTACCAGGGGTCGAGCAGTACTTC. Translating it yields CASSLPGVEQYF.

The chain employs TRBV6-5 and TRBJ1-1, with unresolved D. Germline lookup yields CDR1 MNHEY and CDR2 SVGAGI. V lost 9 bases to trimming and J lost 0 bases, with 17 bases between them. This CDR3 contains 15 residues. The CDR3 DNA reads TGTGCCAGTCTGTCTGAGGCCATTATGAACACTGAAGCTTTCTTT. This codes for CASLSEAIMNTEAFF.

The CDR3 here is CASRVRDEQYF. The CDR3, as DNA: TGTGCCAGCAGAGTCAGGGACGAGCAGTACTTC. The chain recombines TRBV12-3 or TRBV12-4 with TRBJ2-7; a weak D match, TRBD1 (5 bases). The CDR3 has 11 amino acids. V was trimmed by 6 bases and J by 5 bases, leaving 8 bases between them.

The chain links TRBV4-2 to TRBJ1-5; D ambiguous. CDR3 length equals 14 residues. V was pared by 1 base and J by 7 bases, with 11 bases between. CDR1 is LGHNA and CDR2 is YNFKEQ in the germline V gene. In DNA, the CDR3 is TGTGCCAGCAGCCAAGTTACAACCCCACAGCCCCAGCATTTT. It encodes CASSQVTTPQPQHF.

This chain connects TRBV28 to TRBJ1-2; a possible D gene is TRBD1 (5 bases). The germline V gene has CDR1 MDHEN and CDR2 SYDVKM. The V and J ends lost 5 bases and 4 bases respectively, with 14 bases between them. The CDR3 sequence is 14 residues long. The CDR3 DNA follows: TGTGCCAGCAGTGGGTGGGGCTCAATCTATGGCTACACCTTC. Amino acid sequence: CASSGWGSIYGYTF.

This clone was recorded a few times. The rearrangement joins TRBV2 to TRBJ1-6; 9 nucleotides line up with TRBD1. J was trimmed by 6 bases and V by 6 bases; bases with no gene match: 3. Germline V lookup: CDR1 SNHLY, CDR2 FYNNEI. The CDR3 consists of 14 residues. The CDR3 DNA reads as TGTGCCAGCAGCCCGGGACAGGGTAATTCACCCCTCCACTTT. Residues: CASSPGQGNSPLHF.

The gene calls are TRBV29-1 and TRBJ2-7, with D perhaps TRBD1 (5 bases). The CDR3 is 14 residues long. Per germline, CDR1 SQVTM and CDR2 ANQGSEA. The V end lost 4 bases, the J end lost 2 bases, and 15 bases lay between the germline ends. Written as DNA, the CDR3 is TGCAGCGTTGGGCCGCGTCTGGGGCCCTACGAGCAGTACTTC. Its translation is CSVGPRLGPYEQYF.

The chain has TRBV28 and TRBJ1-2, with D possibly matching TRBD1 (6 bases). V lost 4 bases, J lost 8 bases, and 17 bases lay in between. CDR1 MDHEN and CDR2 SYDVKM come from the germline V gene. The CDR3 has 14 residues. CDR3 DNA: TGTGCCAGCAGTTGGGCCCCAGGGGAACGGGGCTACACCTTC. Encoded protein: CASSWAPGERGYTF.

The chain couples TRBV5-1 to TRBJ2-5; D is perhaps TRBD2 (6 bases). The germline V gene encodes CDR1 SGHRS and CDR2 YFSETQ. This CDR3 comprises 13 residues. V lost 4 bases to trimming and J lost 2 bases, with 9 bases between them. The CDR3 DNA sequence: TGCGCCAGCAGCCTGACTAGTCAAGAGACCCAGTACTTC. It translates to CASSLTSQETQYF.

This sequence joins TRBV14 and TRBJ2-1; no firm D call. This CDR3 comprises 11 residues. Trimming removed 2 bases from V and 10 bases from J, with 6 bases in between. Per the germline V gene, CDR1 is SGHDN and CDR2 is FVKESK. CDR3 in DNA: TGTGCCAGCAGCCAAATGCAGGAGCAGTTCTTC. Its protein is CASSQMQEQFF.

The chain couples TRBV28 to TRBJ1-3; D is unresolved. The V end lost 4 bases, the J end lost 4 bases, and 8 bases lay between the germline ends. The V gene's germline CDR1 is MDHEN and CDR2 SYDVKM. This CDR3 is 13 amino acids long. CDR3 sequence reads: CASSSYQGNTIYF. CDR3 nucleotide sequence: TGTGCCAGCAGTTCGTACCAGGGAAACACCATATATTTT.

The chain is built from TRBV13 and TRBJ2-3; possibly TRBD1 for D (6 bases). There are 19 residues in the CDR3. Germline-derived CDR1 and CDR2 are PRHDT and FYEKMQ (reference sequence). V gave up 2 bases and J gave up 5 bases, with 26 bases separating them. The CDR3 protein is CASSLWARSRGRGGDTQYF. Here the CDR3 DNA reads TGTGCCAGCAGCTTATGGGCCCGGAGTAGGGGGAGAGGAGGAGATACGCAGTATTTT.